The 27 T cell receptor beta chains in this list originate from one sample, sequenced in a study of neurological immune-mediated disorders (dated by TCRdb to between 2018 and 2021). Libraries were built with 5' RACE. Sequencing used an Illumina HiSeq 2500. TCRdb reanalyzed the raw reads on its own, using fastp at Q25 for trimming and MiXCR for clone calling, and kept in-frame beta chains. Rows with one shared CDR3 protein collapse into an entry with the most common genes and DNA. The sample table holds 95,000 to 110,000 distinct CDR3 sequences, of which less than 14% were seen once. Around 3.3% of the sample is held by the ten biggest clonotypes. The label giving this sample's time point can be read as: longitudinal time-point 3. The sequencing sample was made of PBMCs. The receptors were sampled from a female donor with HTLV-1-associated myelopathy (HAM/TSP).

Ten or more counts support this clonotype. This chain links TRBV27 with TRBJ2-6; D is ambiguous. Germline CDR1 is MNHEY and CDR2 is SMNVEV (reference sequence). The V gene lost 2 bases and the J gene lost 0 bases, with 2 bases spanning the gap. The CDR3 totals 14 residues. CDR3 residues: CASSLSSGANVLTF. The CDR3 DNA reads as TGTGCCAGCAGTTTAAGCTCTGGGGCCAACGTCCTGACTTTC. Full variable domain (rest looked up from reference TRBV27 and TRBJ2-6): EAQVTQNPRYLITVTGKKLTVTCSQNMNHEYMSWYRQDPGLGLRQIYYSMNVEVTDKGDVPEGYKVSRKEKRNFPLILESPSPNQTSLYFCASSLSSGANVLTFGAGSRLTVL.

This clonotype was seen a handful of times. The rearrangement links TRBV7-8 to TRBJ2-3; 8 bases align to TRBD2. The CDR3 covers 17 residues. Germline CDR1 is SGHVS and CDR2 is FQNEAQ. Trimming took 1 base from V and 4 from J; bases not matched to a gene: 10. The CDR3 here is CASSLEVQRGNADTQYF. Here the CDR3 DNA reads TGTGCCAGCAGCTTAGAGGTCCAGCGGGGGAACGCAGATACGCAGTATTTT. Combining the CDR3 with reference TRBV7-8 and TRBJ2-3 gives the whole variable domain GAGVSQSPRYKVAKRGQDVALRCDPISGHVSLFWYQQALGQGPEFLTYFQNEAQLDKSGLPSDRFFAERPEGSVSTLKIQRTQQEDSAVYLCASSLEVQRGNADTQYFGPGTRLTVL.

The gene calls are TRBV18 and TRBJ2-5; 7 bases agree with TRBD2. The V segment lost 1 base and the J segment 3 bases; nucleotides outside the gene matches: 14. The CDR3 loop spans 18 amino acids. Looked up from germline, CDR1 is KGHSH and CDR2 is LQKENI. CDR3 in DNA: TGTGCCAGCTCACCACGCCAGAGGCCGGGGGGTTCCGAAGAGACCCAGTACTTC. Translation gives CASSPRQRPGGSEETQYF. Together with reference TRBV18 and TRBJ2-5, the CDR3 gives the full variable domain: NAGVMQNPRHLVRRRGQEARLRCSPMKGHSHVYWYRQLPEEGLKFMVYLQKENIIDESGMPKERFSAEFPKEGPSILRIQQVVRGDSAAYFCASSPRQRPGGSEETQYFGPGTRLLVL.

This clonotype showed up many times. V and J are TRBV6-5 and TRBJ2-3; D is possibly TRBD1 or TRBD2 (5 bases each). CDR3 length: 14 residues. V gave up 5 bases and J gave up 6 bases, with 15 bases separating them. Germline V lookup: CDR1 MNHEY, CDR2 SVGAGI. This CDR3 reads CASSLNRGADTQYF. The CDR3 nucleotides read TGTGCCAGCAGTCTAAACCGAGGGGCGGATACGCAGTATTTT.

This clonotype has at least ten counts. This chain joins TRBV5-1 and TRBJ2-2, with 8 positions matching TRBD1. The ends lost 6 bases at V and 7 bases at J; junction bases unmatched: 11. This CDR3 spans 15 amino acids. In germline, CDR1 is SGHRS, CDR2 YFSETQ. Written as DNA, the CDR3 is TGCGCCAGCACCCAGACAGGGGATAGCTACGGGGAGCTGTTTTTT. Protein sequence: CASTQTGDSYGELFF.

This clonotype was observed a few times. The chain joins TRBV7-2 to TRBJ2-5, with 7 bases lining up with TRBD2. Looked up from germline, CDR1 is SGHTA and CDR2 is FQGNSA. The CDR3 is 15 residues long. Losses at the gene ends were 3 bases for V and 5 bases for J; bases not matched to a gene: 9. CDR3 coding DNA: TGTGCCAGCAGCTTCCAGCGGGGCACGGGGGAGACCCAGTACTTC. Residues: CASSFQRGTGETQYF.

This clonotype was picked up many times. Here the CDR3 reads CASSVRDSVSYEQYF. The CDR3 nucleotides read TGTGCCAGCAGCGTCCGGGACTCCGTTTCCTACGAGCAGTACTTC. This chain links TRBV9 with TRBJ2-7, with a weak D call TRBD2 (6 bases). Germline V lookup: CDR1 SGDLS, CDR2 YYNGEE. V dropped 2 bases and J dropped 1 base, with 13 bases sitting between them. The CDR3 spans 15 residues.

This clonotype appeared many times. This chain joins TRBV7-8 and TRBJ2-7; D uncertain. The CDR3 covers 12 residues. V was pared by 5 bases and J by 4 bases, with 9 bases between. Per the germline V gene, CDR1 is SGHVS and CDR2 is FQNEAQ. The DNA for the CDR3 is TGTGCCAGCAGCCATGGACCTTACGAGCAGTACTTC. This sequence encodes CASSHGPYEQYF.

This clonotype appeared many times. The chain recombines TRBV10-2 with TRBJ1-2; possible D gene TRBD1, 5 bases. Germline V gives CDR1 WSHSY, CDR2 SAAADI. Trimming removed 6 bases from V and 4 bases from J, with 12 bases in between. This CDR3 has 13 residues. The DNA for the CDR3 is TGCGCCAGCAGCCGCGACAGCACCTATGGCTACACCTTC. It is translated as CASSRDSTYGYTF.

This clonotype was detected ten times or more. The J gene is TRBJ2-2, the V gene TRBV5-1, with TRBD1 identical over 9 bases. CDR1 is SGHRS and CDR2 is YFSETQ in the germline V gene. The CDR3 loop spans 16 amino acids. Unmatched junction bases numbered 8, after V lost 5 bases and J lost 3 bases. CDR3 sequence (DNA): TGCGCCAGCAGGAAACCGGGACAGGGATACACCGGGGAGCTGTTTTTT. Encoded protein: CASRKPGQGYTGELFF.

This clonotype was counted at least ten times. Here the CDR3 reads CSAHPRGYTGELFF. The CDR3, as DNA: TGCAGTGCTCATCCCCGGGGCTACACCGGGGAGCTGTTTTTT. The chain uses TRBV20-1 and TRBJ2-2; D is possibly TRBD1 or TRBD2 (5 bases each). V was clipped by 5 bases and J by 3 bases, with 13 bases between them. The CDR3 runs to 14 residues. Germline V gives CDR1 DFQATT, CDR2 SNEGSKA (reference sequence).

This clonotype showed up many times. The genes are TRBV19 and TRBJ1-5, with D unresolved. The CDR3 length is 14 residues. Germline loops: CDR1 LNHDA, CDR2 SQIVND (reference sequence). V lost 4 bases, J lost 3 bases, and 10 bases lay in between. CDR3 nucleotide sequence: TGTGCCAGTAGTAATCCCCAGATCAATCAGCCCCAGCATTTT. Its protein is CASSNPQINQPQHF.

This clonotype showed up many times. The chain's CDR3 is CASSLEFYEQYF. DNA of the CDR3: TGTGCCAGCAGCTTAGAATTCTACGAGCAGTACTTC. The chain combines TRBV7-8 with TRBJ2-7; no definite D call. The CDR3 length is 12 residues. The germline CDR1 and CDR2 sequences are SGHVS and FQNEAQ. Trimming stripped 1 base from V and 3 bases from J, with 4 bases between. The whole variable domain, filled in from reference TRBV7-8 and TRBJ2-7, reads GAGVSQSPRYKVAKRGQDVALRCDPISGHVSLFWYQQALGQGPEFLTYFQNEAQLDKSGLPSDRFFAERPEGSVSTLKIQRTQQEDSAVYLCASSLEFYEQYFGPGTRLTVT.

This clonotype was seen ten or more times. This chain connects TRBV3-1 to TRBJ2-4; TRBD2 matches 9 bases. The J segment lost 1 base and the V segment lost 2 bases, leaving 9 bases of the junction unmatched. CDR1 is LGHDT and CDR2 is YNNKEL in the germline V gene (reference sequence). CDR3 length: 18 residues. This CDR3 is CASSQSAGGPAAKNIQYF. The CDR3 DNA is TGTGCCAGCAGCCAATCAGCGGGGGGCCCCGCGGCCAAAAACATTCAGTACTTC.

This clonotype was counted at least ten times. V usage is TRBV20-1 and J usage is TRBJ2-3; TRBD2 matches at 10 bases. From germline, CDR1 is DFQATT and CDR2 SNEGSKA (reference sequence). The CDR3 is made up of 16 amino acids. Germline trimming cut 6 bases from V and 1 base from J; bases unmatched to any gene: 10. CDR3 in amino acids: CSATNPSGGGTDTQYF. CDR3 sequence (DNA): TGCAGTGCAACGAATCCTAGCGGGGGAGGCACAGATACGCAGTATTTT.

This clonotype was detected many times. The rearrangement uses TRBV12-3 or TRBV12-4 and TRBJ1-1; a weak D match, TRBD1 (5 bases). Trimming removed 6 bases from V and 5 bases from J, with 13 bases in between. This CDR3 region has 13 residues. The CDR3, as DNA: TGTGCCAGCAGGTTGAGGGGTGGGACTGAAGCTTTCTTT. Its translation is CASRLRGGTEAFF.

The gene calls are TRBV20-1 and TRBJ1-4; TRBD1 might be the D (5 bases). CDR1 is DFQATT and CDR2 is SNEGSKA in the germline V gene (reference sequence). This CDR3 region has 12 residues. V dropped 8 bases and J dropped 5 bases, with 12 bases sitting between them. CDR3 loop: CSKPGPNEKLFF. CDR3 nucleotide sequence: TGCAGTAAGCCGGGACCGAATGAAAAACTGTTTTTT.

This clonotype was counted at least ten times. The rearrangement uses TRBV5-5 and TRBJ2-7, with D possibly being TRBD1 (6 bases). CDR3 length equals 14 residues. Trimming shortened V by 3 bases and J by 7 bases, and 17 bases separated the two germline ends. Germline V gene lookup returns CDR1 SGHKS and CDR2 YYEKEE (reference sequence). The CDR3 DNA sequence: TGTGCCAGCAGCTCCAGGACAGTTACGGGAGAGCAGTACTTC. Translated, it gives CASSSRTVTGEQYF.

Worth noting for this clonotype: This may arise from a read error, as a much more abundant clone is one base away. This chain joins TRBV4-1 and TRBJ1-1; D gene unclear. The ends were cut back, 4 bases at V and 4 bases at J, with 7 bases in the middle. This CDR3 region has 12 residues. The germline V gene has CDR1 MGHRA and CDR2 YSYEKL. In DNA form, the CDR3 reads TGCGCCAGCAGCCTAGAGCGCACTGAAGCTTTCTTT. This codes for CASSLERTEAFF.

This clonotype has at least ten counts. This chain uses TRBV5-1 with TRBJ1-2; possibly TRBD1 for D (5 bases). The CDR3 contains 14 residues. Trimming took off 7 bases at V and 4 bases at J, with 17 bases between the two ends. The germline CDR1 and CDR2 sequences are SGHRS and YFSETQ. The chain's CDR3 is CASEPGERLYGYTF. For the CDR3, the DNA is TGCGCCAGCGAACCGGGGGAGAGGCTCTATGGCTACACCTTC.

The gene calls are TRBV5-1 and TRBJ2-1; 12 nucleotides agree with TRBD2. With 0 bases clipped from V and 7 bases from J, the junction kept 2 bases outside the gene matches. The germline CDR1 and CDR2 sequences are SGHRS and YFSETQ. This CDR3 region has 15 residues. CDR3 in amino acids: CASSLGTSGKNEQFF. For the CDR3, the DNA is TGCGCCAGCAGCTTGGGGACTAGCGGGAAAAATGAGCAGTTCTTC.

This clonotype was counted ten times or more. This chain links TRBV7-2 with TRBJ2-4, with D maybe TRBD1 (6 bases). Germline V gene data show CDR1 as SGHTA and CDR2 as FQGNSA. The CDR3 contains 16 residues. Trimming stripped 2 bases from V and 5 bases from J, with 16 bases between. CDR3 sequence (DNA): TGTGCCAGCAGCTTAAAATCAGGGGCCGTCCAAAACATTCAGTACTTC. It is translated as CASSLKSGAVQNIQYF. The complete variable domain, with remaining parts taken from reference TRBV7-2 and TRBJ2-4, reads GAGVSQSPSNKVTEKGKDVELRCDPISGHTALYWYRQSLGQGLEFLIYFQGNSAPDKSGLPSDRFSAERTGGSVSTLTIQRTQQEDSAVYLCASSLKSGAVQNIQYFGAGTRLSVL.

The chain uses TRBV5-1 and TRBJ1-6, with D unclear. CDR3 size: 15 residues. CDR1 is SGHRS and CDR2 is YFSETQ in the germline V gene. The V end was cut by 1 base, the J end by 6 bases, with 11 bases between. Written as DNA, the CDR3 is TGCGCCAGCAGCTTGTCCCAGGAACCTAATTCACCCCTCCACTTT. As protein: CASSLSQEPNSPLHF.

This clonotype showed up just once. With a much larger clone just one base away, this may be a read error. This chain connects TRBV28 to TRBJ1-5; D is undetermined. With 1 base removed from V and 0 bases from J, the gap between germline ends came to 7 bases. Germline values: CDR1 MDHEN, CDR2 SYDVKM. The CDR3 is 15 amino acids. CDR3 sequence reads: CASSLSSGSNQPQHF. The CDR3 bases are TGTGCCAGCAGTTTATCTAGCGGTAGCAATCAGCCCCAGCATTTT.

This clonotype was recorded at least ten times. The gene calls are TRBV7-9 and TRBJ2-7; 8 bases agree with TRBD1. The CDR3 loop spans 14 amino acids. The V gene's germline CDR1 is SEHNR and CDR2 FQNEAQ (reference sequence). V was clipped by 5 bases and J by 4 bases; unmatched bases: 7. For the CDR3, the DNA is TGTGCCAGCAGCCCAGGGGGCAGAATATACGAGCAGTACTTC. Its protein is CASSPGGRIYEQYF. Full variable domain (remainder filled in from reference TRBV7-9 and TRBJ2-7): DTGVSQNPRHKITKRGQNVTFRCDPISEHNRLYWYRQTLGQGPEFLTYFQNEAQLEKSRLLSDRFSAERPKGSFSTLEIQRTEQGDSAMYLCASSPGGRIYEQYFGPGTRLTVT.

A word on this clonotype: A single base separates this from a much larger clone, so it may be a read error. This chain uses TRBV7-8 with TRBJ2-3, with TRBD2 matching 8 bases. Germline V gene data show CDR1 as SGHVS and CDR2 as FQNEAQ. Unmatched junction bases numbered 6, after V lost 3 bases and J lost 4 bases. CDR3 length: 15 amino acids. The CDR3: CASSFSGVASDTQYF. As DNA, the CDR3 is TGTGCCAGCAGCTTTAGCGGGGTGGCCTCAGATACGCAGTATTTT.

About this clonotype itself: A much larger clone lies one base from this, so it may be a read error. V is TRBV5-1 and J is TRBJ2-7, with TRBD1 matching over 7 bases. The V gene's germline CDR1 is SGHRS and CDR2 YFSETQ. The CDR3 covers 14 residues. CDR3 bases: TGCGCCAGGAGCTTGAGACAGGGTAGCTACGAGCAGTACTTC. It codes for CARSLRQGSYEQYF.